This entry describes one T cell receptor beta chain. This record comes from a study of T cells in tuberculosis. Profiled with immunoSEQ multiplex PCR; TCRdb holds only in-frame clones, not every one. The sample holds 40,000 to 50,000 clones, nearly 97% seen once. This TCR was sampled from a donor aged 10-29 years with latent tuberculosis or without tuberculosis infection. Sequencing was done on a sample of PBMCs.

The CDR3 spells CASGGEWRNTEAFF. CDR3 coding DNA: TGTGCGTCGGGAGGGGAGTGGCGAAACACTGAAGCTTTCTTT. The chain uses TRBV6-1 and TRBJ1-1, with a tentative D call TRBD1 (5 bases). Germline V gene data show CDR1 as MNHNS and CDR2 as SASEGT. The CDR3 runs to 14 residues.